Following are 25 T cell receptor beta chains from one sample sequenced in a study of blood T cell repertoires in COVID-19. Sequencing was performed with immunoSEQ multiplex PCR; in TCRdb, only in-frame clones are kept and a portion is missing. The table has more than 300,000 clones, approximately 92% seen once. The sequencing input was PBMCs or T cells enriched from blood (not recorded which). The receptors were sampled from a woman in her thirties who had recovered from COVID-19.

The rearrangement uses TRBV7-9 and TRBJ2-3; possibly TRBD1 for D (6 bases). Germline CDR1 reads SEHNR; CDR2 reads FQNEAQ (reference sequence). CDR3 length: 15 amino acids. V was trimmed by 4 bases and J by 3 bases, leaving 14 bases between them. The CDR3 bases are TGTGCCAGCAGCTCAAATACGGGACAAACAGATACGCAGTATTTT. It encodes CASSSNTGQTDTQYF.

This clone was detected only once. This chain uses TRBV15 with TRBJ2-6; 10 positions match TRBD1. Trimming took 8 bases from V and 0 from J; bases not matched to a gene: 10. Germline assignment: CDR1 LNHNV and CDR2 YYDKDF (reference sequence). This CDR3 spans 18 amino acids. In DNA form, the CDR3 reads TGTGCCACCCGCAACCGGGACAGGGGTTTCTCTGGGGCCAACGTCCTGACTTTC. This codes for CATRNRDRGFSGANVLTF. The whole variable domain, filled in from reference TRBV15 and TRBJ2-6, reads DAMVIQNPRYQVTQFGKPVTLSCSQTLNHNVMYWYQQKSSQAPKLLFHYYDKDFNNEADTPDNFQSRRPNTSFCFLDIRSPGLGDTAMYLCATRNRDRGFSGANVLTFGAGSRLTVL.

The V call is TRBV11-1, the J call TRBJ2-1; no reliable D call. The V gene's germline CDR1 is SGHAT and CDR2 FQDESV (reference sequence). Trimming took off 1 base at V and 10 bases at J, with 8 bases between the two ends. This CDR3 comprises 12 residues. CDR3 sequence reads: CASSLVPREQFF. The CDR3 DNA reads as TGTGCCAGCAGCTTAGTGCCCAGGGAGCAGTTCTTC.

CDR3 DNA sequence: TGTGCCAGCAGCTATCTGGCTAGCGGGAGGGCCGGCGAGCAGTACTTC. This translates into CASSYLASGRAGEQYF. The V call is TRBV7-9, the J call TRBJ2-7; TRBD2 matches at 12 bases. The germline gives CDR1 SEHNR, CDR2 FQNEAQ (reference sequence). The CDR3 length is 16 residues. V trimming: 4 bases; J trimming: 6 bases; junction bases outside the gene matches: 10. Complete variable domain (other parts from reference TRBV7-9 and TRBJ2-7): DTGVSQNPRHKITKRGQNVTFRCDPISEHNRLYWYRQTLGQGPEFLTYFQNEAQLEKSRLLSDRFSAERPKGSFSTLEIQRTEQGDSAMYLCASSYLASGRAGEQYFGPGTRLTVT.

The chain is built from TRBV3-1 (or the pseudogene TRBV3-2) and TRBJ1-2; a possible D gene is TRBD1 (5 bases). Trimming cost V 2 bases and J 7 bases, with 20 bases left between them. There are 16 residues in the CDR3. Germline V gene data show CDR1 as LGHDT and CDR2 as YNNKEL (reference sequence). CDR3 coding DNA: TGTGCCAGCAGCCAACTGGGCAGGGTGAAATCTGGTGGCTACACCTTC. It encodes CASSQLGRVKSGGYTF.

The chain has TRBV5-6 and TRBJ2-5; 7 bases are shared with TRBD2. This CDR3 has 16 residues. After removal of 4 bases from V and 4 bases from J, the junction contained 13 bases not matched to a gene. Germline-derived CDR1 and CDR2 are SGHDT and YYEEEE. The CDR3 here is CASSQGLSVSLETQYF. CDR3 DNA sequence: TGTGCCAGCAGCCAGGGACTATCCGTGTCTTTAGAGACCCAGTACTTC.

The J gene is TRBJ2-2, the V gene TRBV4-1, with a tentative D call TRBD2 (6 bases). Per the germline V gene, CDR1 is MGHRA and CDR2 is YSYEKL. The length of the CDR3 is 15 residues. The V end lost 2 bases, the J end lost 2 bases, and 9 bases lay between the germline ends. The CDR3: CASSQTEGNTGELFF. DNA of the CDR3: TGCGCCAGCAGCCAAACGGAGGGTAACACCGGGGAGCTGTTTTTT.

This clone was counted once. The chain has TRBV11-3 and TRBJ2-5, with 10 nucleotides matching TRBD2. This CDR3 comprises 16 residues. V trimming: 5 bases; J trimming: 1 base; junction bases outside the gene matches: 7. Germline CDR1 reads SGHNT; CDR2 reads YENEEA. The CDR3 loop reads CASSPSQRGGQETQYF. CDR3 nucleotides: TGTGCCAGCAGCCCAAGCCAGCGGGGGGGCCAAGAGACCCAGTACTTC. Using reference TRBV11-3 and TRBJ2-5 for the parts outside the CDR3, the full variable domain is EAGVVQSPRYKIIEKKQPVAFWCNPISGHNTLYWYLQNLGQGPELLIRYENEEAVDDSQLPKDRFSAERLKGVDSTLKIQPAELGDSAVYLCASSPSQRGGQETQYFGPGTRLLVL.

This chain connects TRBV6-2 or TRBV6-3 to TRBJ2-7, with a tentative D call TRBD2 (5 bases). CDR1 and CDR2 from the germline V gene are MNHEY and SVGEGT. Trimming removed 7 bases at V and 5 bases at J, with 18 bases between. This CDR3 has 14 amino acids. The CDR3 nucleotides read TGTGCCAGCACCCCACTAACGGGGATCCACGAGCAGTACTTC. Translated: CASTPLTGIHEQYF.

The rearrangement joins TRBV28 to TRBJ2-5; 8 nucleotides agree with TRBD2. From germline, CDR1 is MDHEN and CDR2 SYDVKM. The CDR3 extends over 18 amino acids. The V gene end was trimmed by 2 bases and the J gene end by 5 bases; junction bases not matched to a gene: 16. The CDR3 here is CASSLRSSGHSSVETQYF. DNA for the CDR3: TGTGCCAGCAGTTTAAGGTCTAGCGGGCATTCCTCCGTGGAGACCCAGTACTTC.

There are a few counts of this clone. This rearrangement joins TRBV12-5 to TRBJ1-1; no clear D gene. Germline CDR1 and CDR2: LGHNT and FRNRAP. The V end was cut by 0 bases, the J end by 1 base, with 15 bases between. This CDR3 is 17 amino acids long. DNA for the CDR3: TGTGCTAGTGGTTTGGTACCATCGGCGCAGGAGAACACTGAAGCTTTCTTT. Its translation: CASGLVPSAQENTEAFF.

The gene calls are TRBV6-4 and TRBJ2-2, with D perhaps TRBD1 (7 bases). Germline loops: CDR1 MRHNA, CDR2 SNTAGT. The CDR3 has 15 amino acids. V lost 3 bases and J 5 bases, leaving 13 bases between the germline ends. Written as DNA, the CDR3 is TGTGCCAGCAGTGAAGGAGGGGGCGAAACCGGGGAGCTGTTTTTT. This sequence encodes CASSEGGGETGELFF.

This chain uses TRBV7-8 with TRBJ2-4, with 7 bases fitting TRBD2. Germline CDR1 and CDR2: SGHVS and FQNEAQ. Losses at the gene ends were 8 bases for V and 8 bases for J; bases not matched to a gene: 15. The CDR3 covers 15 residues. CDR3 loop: CASGGLLATYDIQYF. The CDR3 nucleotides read TGTGCCAGCGGGGGATTACTAGCGACGTACGACATTCAGTACTTC.

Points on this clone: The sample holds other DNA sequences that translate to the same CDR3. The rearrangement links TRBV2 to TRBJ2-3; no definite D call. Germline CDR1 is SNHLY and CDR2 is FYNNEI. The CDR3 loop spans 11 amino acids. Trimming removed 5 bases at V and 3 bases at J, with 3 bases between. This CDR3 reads CASSYTDTQYF. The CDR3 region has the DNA TGTGCCAGCAGTTATACAGATACGCAGTATTTT.

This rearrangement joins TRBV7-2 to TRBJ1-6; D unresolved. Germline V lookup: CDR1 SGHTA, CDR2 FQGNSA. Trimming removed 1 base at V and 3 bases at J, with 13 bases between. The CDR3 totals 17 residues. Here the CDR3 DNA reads TGTGCCAGCAGCTTAGATTTCGCGGGCAACTATAATTCACCCCTCCACTTT. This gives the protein CASSLDFAGNYNSPLHF. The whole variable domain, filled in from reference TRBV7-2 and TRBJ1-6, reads GAGVSQSPSNKVTEKGKDVELRCDPISGHTALYWYRQSLGQGLEFLIYFQGNSAPDKSGLPSDRFSAERTGGSVSTLTIQRTQQEDSAVYLCASSLDFAGNYNSPLHFGNGTRLTVT.

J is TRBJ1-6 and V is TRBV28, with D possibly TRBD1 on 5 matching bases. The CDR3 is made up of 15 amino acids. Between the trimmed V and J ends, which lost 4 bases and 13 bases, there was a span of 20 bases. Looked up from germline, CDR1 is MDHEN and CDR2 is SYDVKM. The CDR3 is CASSSFGGLSEPLHF. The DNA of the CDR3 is TGTGCCAGCAGTTCCTTCGGGGGACTCTCTGAGCCCCTCCACTTT.

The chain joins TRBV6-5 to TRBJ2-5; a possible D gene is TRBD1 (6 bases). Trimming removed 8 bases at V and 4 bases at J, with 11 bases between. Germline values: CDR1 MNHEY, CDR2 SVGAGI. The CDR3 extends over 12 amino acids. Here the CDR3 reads CASSRGAETQYF. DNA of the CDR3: TGTGCCAGCTCCAGGGGAGCAGAGACCCAGTACTTC.

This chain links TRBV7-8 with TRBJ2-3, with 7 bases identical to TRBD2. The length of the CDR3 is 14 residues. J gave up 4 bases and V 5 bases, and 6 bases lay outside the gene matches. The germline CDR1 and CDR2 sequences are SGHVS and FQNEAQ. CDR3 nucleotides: TGTGCCAGCAGCGGAGCGGGGAGGGCAGATACGCAGTATTTT. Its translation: CASSGAGRADTQYF.

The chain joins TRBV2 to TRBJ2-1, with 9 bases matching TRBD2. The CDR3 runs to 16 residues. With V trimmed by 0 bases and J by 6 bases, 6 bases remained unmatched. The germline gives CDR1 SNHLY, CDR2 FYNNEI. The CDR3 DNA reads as TGTGCCAGCAGTGAAGCGTGGAGCGGGGGGCGCAATGAGCAGTTCTTC. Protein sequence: CASSEAWSGGRNEQFF.

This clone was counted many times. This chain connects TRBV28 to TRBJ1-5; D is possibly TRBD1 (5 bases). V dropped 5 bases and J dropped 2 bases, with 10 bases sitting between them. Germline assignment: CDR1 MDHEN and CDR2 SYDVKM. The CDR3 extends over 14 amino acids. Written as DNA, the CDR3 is TGTGCCAGCAGTGGGGGGGTTGGCAATCAGCCCCAGCATTTT. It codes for CASSGGVGNQPQHF.

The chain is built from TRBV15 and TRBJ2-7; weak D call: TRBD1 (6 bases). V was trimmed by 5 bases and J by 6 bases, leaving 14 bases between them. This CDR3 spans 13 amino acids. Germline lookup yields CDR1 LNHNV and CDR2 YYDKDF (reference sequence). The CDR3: CATSRGRGFEQYF. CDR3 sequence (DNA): TGTGCCACCAGCCGGGGCAGGGGTTTCGAGCAGTACTTC.

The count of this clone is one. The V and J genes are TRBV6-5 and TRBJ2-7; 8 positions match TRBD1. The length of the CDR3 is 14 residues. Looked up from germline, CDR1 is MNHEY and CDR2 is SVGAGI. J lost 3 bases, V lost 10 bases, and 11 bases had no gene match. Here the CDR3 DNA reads TGTGCCACTAGCGAGGTCAGGGGGCTCTACGAGCAGTACTTC. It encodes CATSEVRGLYEQYF.

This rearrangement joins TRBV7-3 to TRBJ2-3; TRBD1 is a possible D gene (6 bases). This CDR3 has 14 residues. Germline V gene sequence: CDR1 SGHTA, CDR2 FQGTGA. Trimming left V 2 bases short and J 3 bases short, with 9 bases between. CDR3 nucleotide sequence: TGTGCCAGCAGCTTATACAGGGCGACAGATACGCAGTATTTT. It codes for CASSLYRATDTQYF.

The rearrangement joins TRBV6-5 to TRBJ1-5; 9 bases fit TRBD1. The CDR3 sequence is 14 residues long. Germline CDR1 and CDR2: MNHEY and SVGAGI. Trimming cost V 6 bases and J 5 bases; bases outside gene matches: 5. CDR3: CASRPGQGDQPQHF. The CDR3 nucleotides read TGTGCCAGCAGGCCGGGACAGGGAGATCAGCCCCAGCATTTT.

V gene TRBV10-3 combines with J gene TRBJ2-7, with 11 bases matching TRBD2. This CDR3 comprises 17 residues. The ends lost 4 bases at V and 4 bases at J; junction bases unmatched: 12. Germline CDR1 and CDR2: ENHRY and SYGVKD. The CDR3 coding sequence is TGTGCCATCAGTGGACCCAGGGCTAGCGGGGGGTTATACGAGCAGTACTTC. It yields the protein CAISGPRASGGLYEQYF.